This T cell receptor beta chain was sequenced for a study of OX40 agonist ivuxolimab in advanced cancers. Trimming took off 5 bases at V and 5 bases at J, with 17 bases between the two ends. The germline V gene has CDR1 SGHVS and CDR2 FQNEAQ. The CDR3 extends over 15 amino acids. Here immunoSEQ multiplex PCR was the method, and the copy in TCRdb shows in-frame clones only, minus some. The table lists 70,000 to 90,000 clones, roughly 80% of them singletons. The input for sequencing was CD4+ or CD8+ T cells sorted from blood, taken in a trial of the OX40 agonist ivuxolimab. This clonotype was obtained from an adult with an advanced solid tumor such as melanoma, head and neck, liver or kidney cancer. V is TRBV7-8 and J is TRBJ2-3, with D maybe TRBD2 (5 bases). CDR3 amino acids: CASSHARGPIDTQYF. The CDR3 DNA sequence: TGTGCCAGCAGCCACGCAAGAGGGCCGATAGATACGCAGTATTTT.